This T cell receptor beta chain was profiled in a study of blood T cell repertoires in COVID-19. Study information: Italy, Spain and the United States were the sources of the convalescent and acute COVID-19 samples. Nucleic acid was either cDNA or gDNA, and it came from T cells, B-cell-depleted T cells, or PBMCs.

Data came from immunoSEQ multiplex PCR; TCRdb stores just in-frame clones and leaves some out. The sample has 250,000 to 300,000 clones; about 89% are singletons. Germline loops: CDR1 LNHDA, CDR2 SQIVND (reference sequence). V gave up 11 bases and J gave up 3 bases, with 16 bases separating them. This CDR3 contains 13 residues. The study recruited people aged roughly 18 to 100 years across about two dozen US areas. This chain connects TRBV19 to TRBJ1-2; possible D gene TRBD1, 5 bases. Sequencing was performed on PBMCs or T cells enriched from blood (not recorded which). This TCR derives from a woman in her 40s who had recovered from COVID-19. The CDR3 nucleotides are TGTGCCGCCCAACCGCAGGGTCACTATGGCTACACCTTC. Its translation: CAAQPQGHYGYTF. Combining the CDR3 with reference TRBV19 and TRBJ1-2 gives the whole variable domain DGGITQSPKYLFRKEGQNVTLSCEQNLNHDAMYWYRQDPGQGLRLIYYSQIVNDFQKGDIAEGYSVSREKKESFPLTVTSAQKNPTAFYLCAAQPQGHYGYTFGSGTRLTVV.